This T cell receptor (beta chain) was captured by sequencing in a study of T cell responses to AZD1222 COVID-19 vaccine. Study observations and caveats: At study baseline, merely five or six AZD1222 recipients were seropositive. The study found Spike-specific TCR breadth and depth rose after two AZD1222 doses.

TCRdb's copy holds only in-frame clones and misses some; the assay was immunoSEQ multiplex PCR. This sample carries 90,000 to 120,000 clones, around nine tenths of them seen once, and the ten largest clones take over 3%. In the case of this clone: Its antigen is still unknown.

The CDR3 contains 16 residues. The V end was cut by 6 bases, the J end by 4 bases, with 21 bases between. This TCR was recovered from an adult in good health. V and J are TRBV6-7 and TRBJ1-2, with D perhaps TRBD1 (6 bases). TRBV6-7 is labeled an ORF, and its function is uncertain. The sequencing used peripheral blood, collected on day 0 of MenACWY control vaccination. For the CDR3, the DNA is TGTGCCAGCAGGATCGAGTTTCCGGGGGCCAGCTATGGCTACACCTTC. Its translation: CASRIEFPGASYGYTF.